The sequence of this TCR beta chain was determined in a study of identifying expanded T cells in peripheral blood (dated by TCRdb to about 2019). As for the study more broadly: Four technical replicates, made by sequencing separate aliquots from the same pool of genomic DNA, were compared pairwise.

During the collection period, no infections or other immune events were recorded for the healthy donors. Blood repertoires from healthy donors were used as a training cohort for calibrating time-dependent variance in a beta-binomial model of differential abundance of T-cell clones. There were 10 healthy donors in the training cohort, of whom 3 were female and 7 were male. The donors were between roughly 25 and 70 years old, with an average age of approximately 45 years. Whole blood from each healthy donor was obtained from a commercial supplier and was collected at three time points about two weeks apart. For immunosequencing, genomic DNA was extracted from whole blood that had not been sorted. Details on this clone: Its antigen is unknown. One base away there is no much larger clone; base qualities are not given.

TCRbeta CDR3 regions were profiled with the immunoSEQ Assay using bias-controlled multiplex PCR amplification of genomic DNA. Processing in the source paper ran as follows. The absolute abundance of each unique TCRbeta CDR3 region was quantified after sequences were collapsed and filtered. Differential abundance was tested with two models: a binomial (Fisher-equivalent) model and a beta-binomial model that adds time-dependent variance fitted from healthy donors. Clones with fewer than 5 combined templates were excluded, and clones with Benjamini-Hochberg FDR below 0.01 were called differentially abundant. Beta-binomial variance was modeled as a function of total template count across the two samples using the form v = (b*log(k)+a)^2. The table was pulled from immuneACCESS by TCRdb, which kept in-frame rearrangements only. Such tables lose some clones; where checked, under half of the loss comes from unresolved V genes, and the rest has no known cause. The DNA gave D and trimming, while V, J and clone size come from that table. The sample records 83,000 or so clones, 88% of which are singletons. Roughly 3.8% of the sample is in the top ten clones.

The research as a whole found: The beta-binomial model significantly reduced the number of clones called differentially abundant and the false-positive rate across all healthy-donor time intervals. It was expected by the authors that biological variance in healthy repertoires might increase further over much longer intervals, such as months to years. Variance in clone template counts between approximately two-week samples significantly increased with total template count across all healthy donors. Between technical replicates the binomial model flagged roughly 1.1 differentially abundant clones, whereas over roughly two weeks the binomial model flagged about 15 and over approximately four weeks around 18.

This sequence was found in a person between 18 and 75 years old in good health. Input material: blood.

The DNA is as follows: TGTGCCAGCAGCTTGGGTCGGGTACCTAGCACAGATACGCAGTATTTT. It specifies CASSLGRVPSTDTQYF. The chain is encoded by TRBV5-4 joined to TRBJ2-3, with no confident D gene call. Between the V and J ends, shortened by 0 bases and 0 bases respectively, the junction contains 11 bases. The CDR1 and CDR2 encoded by the germline V gene (reference sequence) are SGHNT and YYREEE. Reading from cysteine to phenylalanine, the CDR3 counts 16 amino acids. Only CDR3 DNA remains: 48 bases, in frame from the first base. The full variable domain, completed from the reference TRBV5-4 and TRBJ2-3 proteins outside the CDR3, reads ETGVTQSPTHLIKTRGQQVTLRCSSQSGHNTVSWYQQALGQGPQFIFQYYREEENGRGNFPPRFSGLQFPNYSSELNVNALELDDSALYLCASSLGRVPSTDTQYFGPGTRLTVL.